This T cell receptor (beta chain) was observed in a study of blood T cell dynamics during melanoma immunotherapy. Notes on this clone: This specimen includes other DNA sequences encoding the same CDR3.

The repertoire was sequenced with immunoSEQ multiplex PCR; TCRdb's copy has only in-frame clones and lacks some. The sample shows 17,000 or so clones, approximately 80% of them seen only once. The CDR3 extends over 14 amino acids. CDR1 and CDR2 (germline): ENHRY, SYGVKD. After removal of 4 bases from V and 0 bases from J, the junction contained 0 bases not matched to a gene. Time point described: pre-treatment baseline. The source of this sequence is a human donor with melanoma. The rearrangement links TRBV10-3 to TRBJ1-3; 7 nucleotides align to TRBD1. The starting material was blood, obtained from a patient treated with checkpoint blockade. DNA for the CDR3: TGTGCCATCAGTGGGACAGGCTCTGGAAACACCATATATTTT. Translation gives CAISGTGSGNTIYF.